This T cell receptor (beta chain) was found in a study of Tregs in tolerant kidney transplant recipients. On the study more broadly: Recipients received nonmyeloablative bone marrow transplants from related graft donors, with transient mixed chimerism.

Repertoires were generated with immunoSEQ multiplex PCR, while TCRdb's copy carries only in-frame clones and drops some. The sample has approximately 99,000 clones, 90% seen once; the top ten hold approximately 0.35%. Overall study results and limits: Few patients were studied, so findings need validation in larger groups. Antigen-driven expansion was suggested because donor-specific Tregs expanded more than all Tregs in tolerant patients.

As to this clone: Its target is unknown.

V lost 4 bases and J lost 4, with 11 bases in between. The CDR3 spans 13 residues. Germline V CDR1 and CDR2: MNHEY, SMNVEV (reference sequence). The source was CD4+ T cells from blood, collected before the transplant. This receptor was taken from a human donor who received a combined kidney and bone marrow transplant. This chain joins TRBV27 and TRBJ2-7; D possibly corresponds to TRBD2 (6 bases). CDR3 loop: CASSSGLKYEQYF. CDR3 DNA: TGTGCCAGCAGTTCGGGACTTAAGTACGAGCAGTACTTC.